The 18 T cell receptor beta chains below come from one sample, sequenced in a study of shared clonotypes between healthy human individuals. Profiling relied on immunoSEQ multiplex PCR, and the TCRdb table lists in-frame clones only, not all of them. The sample includes about 1.9 million clones, around 93% of them seen just once. Naive CD8 cells were CD45RO-negative, positively selected for CCR7, excluding terminally differentiated effector memory CD45RA+ cells. The sequenced material came from naive CD8+ T cells from PBMCs. These receptors were obtained from a man younger than 35 in good health. Some clones in this sample may be carry-over from other donors' samples.

V usage is TRBV27 and J usage is TRBJ2-2; no clear D. CDR1 MNHEY and CDR2 SMNVEV come from the germline V gene (reference sequence). V lost 10 bases, J lost 0 bases, and 9 bases lay in between. The CDR3 is 13 residues long. The CDR3 DNA follows: TGTGCCACCTGGGATTCGAACACCGGGGAGCTGTTTTTT. It is translated as CATWDSNTGELFF.

Of note for this clone: Other DNA sequences in the same sample also yield this CDR3. The chain recombines TRBV29-1 with TRBJ2-1, with a possible D match to TRBD1 (6 bases). Trimming removed 7 bases at V and 7 bases at J, with 8 bases between. CDR1 and CDR2 (germline): SQVTM, ANQGSEA. The CDR3 runs 10 residues. The CDR3 is CSAQGNEQFF. DNA of the CDR3: TGCAGCGCTCAGGGGAATGAGCAGTTCTTC.

Written as DNA, the CDR3 is TGTGCCAGCAGCTTATCGACAGGGTACCGAGATACGCAGTATTTT. Translation: CASSLSTGYRDTQYF. The rearrangement links TRBV7-6 to TRBJ2-3, with 7 bases that match TRBD1. This CDR3 has 15 residues. From germline, CDR1 is SGHVS and CDR2 FNYEAQ. V was clipped by 2 bases and J by 5 bases; unmatched bases: 7.

This chain joins TRBV28 and TRBJ1-1, with 10 bases aligning to TRBD1. CDR1 is MDHEN, CDR2 SYDVKM, per germline. This CDR3 region has 16 residues. The junction had 14 bases not matched to a gene; V was cut back by 6 bases and J by 7 bases. The CDR3 spells CASRPNRQGAKDEAFF. DNA for the CDR3: TGTGCCAGCAGACCAAATCGACAGGGGGCGAAGGATGAAGCTTTCTTT.

The chain joins TRBV19 to TRBJ2-5, with 9 bases identical to TRBD1. The CDR3 covers 15 residues. CDR1 and CDR2 from the germline V gene are LNHDA and SQIVND (reference sequence). V dropped 6 bases and J dropped 5; count of bases not matched to a gene: 10. CDR3 bases: TGTGCCAGTAGACTCAGGGACAGGGAGGTGGAGACCCAGTACTTC. This encodes CASRLRDREVETQYF.

The chain employs TRBV13 and TRBJ2-5; maybe TRBD1 (6 bases). V was clipped by 5 bases and J by 4 bases, with 17 bases between them. The CDR3 runs to 15 residues. Germline loops: CDR1 PRHDT, CDR2 FYEKMQ (reference sequence). The CDR3 reads CASSARQDVGETQYF. CDR3 DNA: TGTGCCAGCAGCGCCCGACAGGATGTAGGAGAGACCCAGTACTTC.

CDR3 region: CASSELVNYGYTF. The CDR3 nucleotides are TGTGCCAGCAGTGAATTGGTCAACTATGGCTACACCTTC. V gene TRBV6-1 combines with J gene TRBJ1-2; D unresolved. The length of the CDR3 is 13 residues. Deletions cut 2 bases from V and 2 bases from J, with 6 bases between. Germline V gives CDR1 MNHNS, CDR2 SASEGT.

The rearrangement uses TRBV5-1 and TRBJ2-7; a possible D gene is TRBD2 (6 bases). This CDR3 region has 15 residues. Trimming took 0 bases from V and 3 from J, leaving 13 bases between them. The germline V gene encodes CDR1 SGHRS and CDR2 YFSETQ. The CDR3 sequence is CASSLGYGRYYEQYF. CDR3 sequence (DNA): TGCGCCAGCAGCTTGGGTTACGGGAGATACTACGAGCAGTACTTC.

This clone has only one observation. The J gene is TRBJ2-7, the V gene TRBV5-6; no firm D call. Per the germline V gene, CDR1 is SGHDT and CDR2 is YYEEEE. Trimming took off 4 bases at V and 0 bases at J, with 8 bases between the two ends. CDR3 length: 13 residues. The CDR3 DNA reads TGTGCCAGCAGCCCGGCCCCCTCCTACGAGCAGTACTTC. Protein product: CASSPAPSYEQYF.

Note on this clone: Other DNA sequences in this sample translate to the same CDR3. The chain's CDR3 is CAWSVLAGSEQYF. The CDR3 DNA sequence: TGTGCCTGGAGTGTACTAGCGGGAAGCGAGCAGTACTTC. The rearrangement joins TRBV30 to TRBJ2-7, with 10 positions matching TRBD2. V lost 0 bases and J lost 6; bases outside the gene matches: 2. CDR1 is GTSNPN, CDR2 SVGIG, per germline (reference sequence). The length of the CDR3 is 13 residues.

The V and J genes are TRBV28 and TRBJ2-7, with TRBD1 matching 9 bases. The J segment lost 5 bases and the V segment lost 5 bases, leaving 7 bases of the junction unmatched. Looked up from germline, CDR1 is MDHEN and CDR2 is SYDVKM. This CDR3 is built from 14 residues. The CDR3 sequence: CASSVYRGQDEQYF. CDR3 nucleotide sequence: TGTGCCAGCAGTGTTTACAGGGGGCAGGACGAGCAGTACTTC.

The chain uses TRBV5-4 and TRBJ2-7, with 10 bases that match TRBD2. The germline CDR1 and CDR2 sequences are SGHNT and YYREEE (reference sequence). With V trimmed by 3 bases and J by 2 bases, 11 bases remained unmatched. The CDR3 has 17 residues. In nucleotides, the CDR3 is TGTGCCAGCAGCTCCGGACCGACTAGCGGGCCCACCTACGAGCAGTACTTC. Protein: CASSSGPTSGPTYEQYF.

The gene calls are TRBV21-1 and TRBJ2-1; the DNA was not compared with TRBD2, the D call given in the table. TRBV21-1 is a pseudogene segment. This CDR3 contains 22 residues. The CDR3 sequence: CASSKVRGCPGTSGTTYNEQFF. CDR3 nucleotides: TGTGCCAGCAGCAAAGTTAGGGGTTGTCCCGGGACTAGCGGGACCACCTACAATGAGCAGTTCTTC.

CDR3 DNA: TGTGCCAGCAGTTTAGCGGGAGGTGCCTACGAGCAGTACTTC. Its translation: CASSLAGGAYEQYF. The genes are TRBV28 and TRBJ2-7, with TRBD2 identical over 8 bases. The junction had 2 bases not matched to a gene; V was cut back by 2 bases and J by 2 bases. Germline V gene sequence: CDR1 MDHEN, CDR2 SYDVKM. There are 14 residues in the CDR3.

The V call is TRBV5-6, the J call TRBJ2-7; TRBD1 might be the D (6 bases). V lost 0 bases and J lost 2, with 15 bases in between. Germline V CDR1 and CDR2: SGHDT, YYEEEE. This CDR3 is built from 16 residues. The CDR3 DNA is TGTGCCAGCAGCTTGGATTCCTCGGGACATCCCTACGAGCAGTACTTC. Translated: CASSLDSSGHPYEQYF. The full variable domain, rest sourced from reference TRBV5-6 and TRBJ2-7, is DAGVTQSPTHLIKTRGQQVTLRCSPKSGHDTVSWYQQALGQGPQFIFQYYEEEERQRGNFPDRFSGHQFPNYSSELNVNALLLGDSALYLCASSLDSSGHPYEQYFGPGTRLTVT.

The J gene is TRBJ2-5, the V gene TRBV6-4, with 7 bases matching TRBD2. The germline gives CDR1 MRHNA, CDR2 SNTAGT. The CDR3 covers 16 residues. The V and J ends lost 6 bases and 5 bases, in that order; junction bases with no gene match: 15. The CDR3 region is CASRGYRAGAMETQYF. Written as DNA, the CDR3 is TGTGCCAGCAGGGGTTATAGGGCGGGAGCGATGGAGACCCAGTACTTC.

V usage is TRBV25-1 and J usage is TRBJ2-1, with D hard to call. The CDR3 covers 12 residues. Deletions cut 4 bases from V and 8 bases from J, with 9 bases between. Germline V gene lookup returns CDR1 MGHDK and CDR2 SYGVNS. CDR3: CASSGPWDEQFF. The CDR3 region has the DNA TGTGCCAGCAGTGGGCCTTGGGATGAGCAGTTCTTC.

The genes are TRBV27 and TRBJ2-7; 7 bases map to TRBD2. Per germline, CDR1 MNHEY and CDR2 SMNVEV (reference sequence). The CDR3 spans 16 residues. The ends lost 5 bases at V and 3 bases at J; junction bases unmatched: 13. The CDR3 reads CASSLAVGRGFYEQYF. The CDR3, as DNA: TGTGCCAGCAGTCTAGCGGTGGGTCGAGGGTTCTACGAGCAGTACTTC.